Sequencing of this T cell receptor beta chain was carried out in a study of regulatory T cells in long-lasting Graves disease. CDR3 regions were amplified by Arm-PCR using iRepertoire HTBI primers to build TCR beta libraries. TCRdb used MiXCR to reprocess the multiplex PCR reads, holding one entry per CDR3 protein. The table records over 400,000 distinct CDR3 sequences, 14% of them present only once. Time point meaning: newly diagnosed GD, antithyroid drugs for less than 3 months. The authors made the TCR library using RNA they extracted from PBMCs. This clonotype was seen at least ten times. Antigen: not known. Study-wide points: Limited sample numbers may have lowered accuracy.

Another study also made use of these data, one on T cells in Graves' hyperthyroidism and ophthalmopathy. Per that paper: The definition of stable Graves' hyperthyroidism was no ophthalmopathy progression within 18 months.

This receptor was taken from a woman aged 45-65 years with Graves disease. Source: peripheral blood mononuclear cells (PBMCs), taken at new diagnosis, from a patient treated with antithyroid drugs.

CDR3 amino acids: CASQPDNLSEAFF. The CDR3 DNA is TGTGCCAGCCAGCCTGACAATTTGTCTGAAGCTTTCTTT. The J gene is TRBJ1-1, the V gene TRBV6-1, with unresolved D. V was pared by 8 bases and J by 6 bases, with 16 bases between. CDR1 MNHNS and CDR2 SASEGT come from the germline V gene. There are 13 residues in the CDR3.